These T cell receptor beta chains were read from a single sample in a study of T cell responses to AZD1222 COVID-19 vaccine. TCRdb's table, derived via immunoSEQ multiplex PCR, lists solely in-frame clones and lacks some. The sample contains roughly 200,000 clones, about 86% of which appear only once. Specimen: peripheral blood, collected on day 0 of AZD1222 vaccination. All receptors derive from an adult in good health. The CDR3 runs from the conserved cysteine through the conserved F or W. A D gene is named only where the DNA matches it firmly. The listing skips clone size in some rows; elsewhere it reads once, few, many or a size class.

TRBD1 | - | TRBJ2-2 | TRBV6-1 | CASSELGGGGELFF
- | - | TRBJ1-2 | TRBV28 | CASSFPAGSDYGYTF
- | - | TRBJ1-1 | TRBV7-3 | CASSLEWKETVNTEAFF
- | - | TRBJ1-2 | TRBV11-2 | CASSLEGDGYTF
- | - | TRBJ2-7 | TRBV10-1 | CASSVGARSEQYF
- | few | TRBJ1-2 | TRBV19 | CASSLDGYTF
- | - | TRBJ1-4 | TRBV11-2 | CASSLAGEKLFF
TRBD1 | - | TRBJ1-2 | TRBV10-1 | CASGEGQQPNYGYTF
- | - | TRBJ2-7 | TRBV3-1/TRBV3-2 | CASSQYYEQYF
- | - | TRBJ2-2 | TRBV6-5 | CASVRGDTGELFF
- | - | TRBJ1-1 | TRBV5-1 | CASSLGADKGAFF
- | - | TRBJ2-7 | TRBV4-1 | CASSQLQKTYEQYF
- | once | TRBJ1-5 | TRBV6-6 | CASSPRSGTNQPQHF
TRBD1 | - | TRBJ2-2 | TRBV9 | CASSVAPTGTVHRELFF
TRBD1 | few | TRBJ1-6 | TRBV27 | CASSSTGLISPLHF
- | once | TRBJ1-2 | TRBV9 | CASKEGQVGGYTF
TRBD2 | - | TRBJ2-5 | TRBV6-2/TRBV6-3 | CASSPGREVETQYF
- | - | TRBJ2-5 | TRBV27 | CASSEGGRETQYF
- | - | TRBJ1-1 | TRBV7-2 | CASSFSPGEQAFF
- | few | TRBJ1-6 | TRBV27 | CASRVQWDGNNSPLHF
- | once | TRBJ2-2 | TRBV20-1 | CSASWGSSTGELFF
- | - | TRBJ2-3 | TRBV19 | CASSIKGVSTDTQYF
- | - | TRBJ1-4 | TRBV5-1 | CASSVAGDGEKLFF
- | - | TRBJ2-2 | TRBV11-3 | CASKGLGTGELFF
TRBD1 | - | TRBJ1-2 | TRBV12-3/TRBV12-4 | CASSLWGQGSYTF
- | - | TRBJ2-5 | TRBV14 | CASSQEGPQETQYF
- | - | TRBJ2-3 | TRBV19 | CASSLDRRAELTHLLDTQYF
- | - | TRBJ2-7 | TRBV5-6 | CASTTSGGPLNEQYF
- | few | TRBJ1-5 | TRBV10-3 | CAISESGRAGNQPQHF
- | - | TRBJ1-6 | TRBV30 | CAWSRGQGKHSPLHF
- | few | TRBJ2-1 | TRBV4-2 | CASSLHINEQFF
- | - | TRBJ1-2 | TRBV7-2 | CASSLDQNYGYTF
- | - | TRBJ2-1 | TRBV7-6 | CASSFRLGGGEQFF
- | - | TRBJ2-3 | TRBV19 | CASSIAGRGPLTDTQYF
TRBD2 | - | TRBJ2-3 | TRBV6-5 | CASSRSGANTQYF
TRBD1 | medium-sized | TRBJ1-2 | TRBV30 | CASDRGIGYTF
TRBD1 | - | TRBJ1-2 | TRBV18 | CASTQGEPNYGYTF